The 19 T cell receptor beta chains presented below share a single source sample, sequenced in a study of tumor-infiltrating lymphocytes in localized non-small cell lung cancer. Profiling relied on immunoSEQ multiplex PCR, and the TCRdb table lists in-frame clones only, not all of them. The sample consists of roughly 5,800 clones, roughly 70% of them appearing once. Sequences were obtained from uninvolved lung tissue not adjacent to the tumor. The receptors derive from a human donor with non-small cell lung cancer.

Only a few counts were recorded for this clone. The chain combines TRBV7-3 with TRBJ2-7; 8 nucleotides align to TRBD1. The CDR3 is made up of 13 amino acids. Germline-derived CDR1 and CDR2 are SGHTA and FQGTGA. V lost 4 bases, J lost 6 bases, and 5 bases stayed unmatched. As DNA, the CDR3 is TGTGCCAGCAGCTCCTCGACAGGGGCCGAGCAGTACTTC. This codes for CASSSSTGAEQYF.

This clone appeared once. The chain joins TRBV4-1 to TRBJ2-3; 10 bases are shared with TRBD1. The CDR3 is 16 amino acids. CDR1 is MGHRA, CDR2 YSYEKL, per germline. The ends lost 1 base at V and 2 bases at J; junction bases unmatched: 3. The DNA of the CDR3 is TGCGCCAGCAGCCAAGCCGGGACAGGGGACACAGATACGCAGTATTTT. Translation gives CASSQAGTGDTDTQYF.

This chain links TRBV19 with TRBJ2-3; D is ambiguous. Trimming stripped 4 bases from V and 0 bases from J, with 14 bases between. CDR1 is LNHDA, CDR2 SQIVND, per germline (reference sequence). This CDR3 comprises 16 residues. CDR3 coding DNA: TGTGCCAGTAGTAGCGGCGGCTCTACTAGCACAGATACGCAGTATTTT. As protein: CASSSGGSTSTDTQYF.

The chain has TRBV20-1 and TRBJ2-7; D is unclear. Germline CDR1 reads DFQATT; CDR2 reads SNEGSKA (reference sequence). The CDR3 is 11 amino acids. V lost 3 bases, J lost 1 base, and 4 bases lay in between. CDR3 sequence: CSARDSYEQYF. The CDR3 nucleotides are TGCAGTGCTAGGGATTCCTACGAGCAGTACTTC.

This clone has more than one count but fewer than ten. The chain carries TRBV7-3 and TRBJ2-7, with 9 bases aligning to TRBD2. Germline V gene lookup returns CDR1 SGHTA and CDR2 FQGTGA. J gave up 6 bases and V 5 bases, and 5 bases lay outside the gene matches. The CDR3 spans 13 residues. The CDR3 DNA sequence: TGTGCCAGCAGCCTGGGACTAGCAGGCGAGCAGTACTTC. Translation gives CASSLGLAGEQYF.

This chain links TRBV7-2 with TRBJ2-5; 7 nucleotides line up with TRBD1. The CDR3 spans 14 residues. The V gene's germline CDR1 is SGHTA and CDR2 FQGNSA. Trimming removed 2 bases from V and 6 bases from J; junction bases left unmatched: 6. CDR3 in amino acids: CASSLTPGGKTQYF. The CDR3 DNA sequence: TGTGCCAGCAGCTTAACCCCAGGGGGTAAGACCCAGTACTTC.

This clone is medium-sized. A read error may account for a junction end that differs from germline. The CDR3 reads CASSPRLGTDTQYF. DNA for the CDR3: TGTGCTAGCAGCCCCCGACTTGGCACAGATACGCAGTATTTT. The chain recombines TRBV7-7 with TRBJ2-3, with no clear D. The CDR3 sequence is 14 residues long. Germline values: CDR1 SSHAT, CDR2 FNYEAQ (reference sequence).

This CDR3 is CASSSNLDRGLIYGYTF. The CDR3, as DNA: TGTGCCAGCAGCTCTAACTTGGACAGGGGGCTGATCTATGGCTACACCTTC. V is TRBV13 and J is TRBJ1-2; 11 bases map to TRBD1. The CDR3 loop spans 17 amino acids. CDR1 is PRHDT, CDR2 FYEKMQ, per germline (reference sequence). Trimming cost V 4 bases and J 4 bases; bases outside gene matches: 11.

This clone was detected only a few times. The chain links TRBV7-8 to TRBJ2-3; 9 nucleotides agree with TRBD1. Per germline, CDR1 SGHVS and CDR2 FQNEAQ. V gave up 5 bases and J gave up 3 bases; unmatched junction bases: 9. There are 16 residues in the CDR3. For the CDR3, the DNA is TGTGCCAGCAGCCGTTGGGGACAGGGTAATACAGATACGCAGTATTTT. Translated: CASSRWGQGNTDTQYF.

Here the CDR3 DNA reads TGCAGCGTTGTTGGGACGGTCAGGGGTGAGCAGTTCTTC. This gives the protein CSVVGTVRGEQFF. The chain uses TRBV29-1 and TRBJ2-1, with a tentative D call TRBD1 (6 bases). From germline, CDR1 is SQVTM and CDR2 ANQGSEA. V was cut by 4 bases and J by 9 bases, with 16 bases left in between. The CDR3 loop spans 13 amino acids.

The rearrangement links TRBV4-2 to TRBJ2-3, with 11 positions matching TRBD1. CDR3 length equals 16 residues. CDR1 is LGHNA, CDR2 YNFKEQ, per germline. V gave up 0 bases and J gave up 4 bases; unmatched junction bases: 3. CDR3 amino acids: CASSQDPGQGADTQYF. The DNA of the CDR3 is TGTGCCAGCAGCCAAGATCCGGGACAGGGGGCAGATACGCAGTATTTT.

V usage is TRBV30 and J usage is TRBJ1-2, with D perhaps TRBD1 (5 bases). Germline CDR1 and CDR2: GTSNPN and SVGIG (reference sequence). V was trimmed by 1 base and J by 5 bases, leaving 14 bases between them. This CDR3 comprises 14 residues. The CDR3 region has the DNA TGTGCCTGGAGTGACCCTCAGGGTGTATATGGCTACACCTTC. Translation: CAWSDPQGVYGYTF.

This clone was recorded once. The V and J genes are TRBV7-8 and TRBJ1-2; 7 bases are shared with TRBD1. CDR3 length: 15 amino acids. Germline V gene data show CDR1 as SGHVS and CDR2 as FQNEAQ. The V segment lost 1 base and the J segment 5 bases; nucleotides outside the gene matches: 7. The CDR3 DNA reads TGTGCCAGCAGCTTAGGGTCAGGGGGAAGTTATGGCTACACCTTC. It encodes CASSLGSGGSYGYTF. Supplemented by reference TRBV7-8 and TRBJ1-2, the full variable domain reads GAGVSQSPRYKVAKRGQDVALRCDPISGHVSLFWYQQALGQGPEFLTYFQNEAQLDKSGLPSDRFFAERPEGSVSTLKIQRTQQEDSAVYLCASSLGSGGSYGYTFGSGTRLTVV.

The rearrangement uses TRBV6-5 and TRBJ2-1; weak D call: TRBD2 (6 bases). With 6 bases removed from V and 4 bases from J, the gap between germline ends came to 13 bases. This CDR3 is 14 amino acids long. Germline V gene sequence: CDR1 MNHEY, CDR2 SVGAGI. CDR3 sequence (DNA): TGTGCCAGCAGGGAGGGAAGCGGTTACAATGAGCAGTTCTTC. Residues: CASREGSGYNEQFF.

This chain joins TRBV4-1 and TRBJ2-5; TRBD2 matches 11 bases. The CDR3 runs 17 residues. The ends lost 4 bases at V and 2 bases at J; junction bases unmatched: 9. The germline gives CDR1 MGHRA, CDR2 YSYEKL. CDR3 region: CASSPRGSGRGQETQYF. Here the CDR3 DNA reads TGCGCCAGCAGCCCTCGGGGTAGCGGGAGGGGACAAGAGACCCAGTACTTC.

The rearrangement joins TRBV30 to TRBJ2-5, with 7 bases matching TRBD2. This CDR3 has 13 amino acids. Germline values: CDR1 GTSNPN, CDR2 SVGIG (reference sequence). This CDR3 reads CAFPWREQETQYF. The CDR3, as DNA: TGTGCTTTCCCTTGGCGGGAGCAAGAGACCCAGTACTTC.

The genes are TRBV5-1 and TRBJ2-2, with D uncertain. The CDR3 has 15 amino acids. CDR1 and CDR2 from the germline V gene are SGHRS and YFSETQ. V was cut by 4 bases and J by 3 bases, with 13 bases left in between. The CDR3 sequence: CASSRVSSHTGELFF. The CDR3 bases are TGCGCCAGCAGCCGAGTATCGAGCCACACCGGGGAGCTGTTTTTT.

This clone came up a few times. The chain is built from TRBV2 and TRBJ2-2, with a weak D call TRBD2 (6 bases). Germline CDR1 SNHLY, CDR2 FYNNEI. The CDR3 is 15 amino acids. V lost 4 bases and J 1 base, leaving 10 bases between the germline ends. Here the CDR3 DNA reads TGTGCCAGCAGTGTGGAGGGAGGGAACACCGGGGAGCTGTTTTTT. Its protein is CASSVEGGNTGELFF.

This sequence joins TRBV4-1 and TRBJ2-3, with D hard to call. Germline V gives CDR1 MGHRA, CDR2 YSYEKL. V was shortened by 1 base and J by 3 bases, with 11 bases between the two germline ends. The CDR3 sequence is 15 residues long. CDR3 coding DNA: TGCGCCAGCAGCCAAGGAACCGGAGAGACAGATACGCAGTATTTT. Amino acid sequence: CASSQGTGETDTQYF.